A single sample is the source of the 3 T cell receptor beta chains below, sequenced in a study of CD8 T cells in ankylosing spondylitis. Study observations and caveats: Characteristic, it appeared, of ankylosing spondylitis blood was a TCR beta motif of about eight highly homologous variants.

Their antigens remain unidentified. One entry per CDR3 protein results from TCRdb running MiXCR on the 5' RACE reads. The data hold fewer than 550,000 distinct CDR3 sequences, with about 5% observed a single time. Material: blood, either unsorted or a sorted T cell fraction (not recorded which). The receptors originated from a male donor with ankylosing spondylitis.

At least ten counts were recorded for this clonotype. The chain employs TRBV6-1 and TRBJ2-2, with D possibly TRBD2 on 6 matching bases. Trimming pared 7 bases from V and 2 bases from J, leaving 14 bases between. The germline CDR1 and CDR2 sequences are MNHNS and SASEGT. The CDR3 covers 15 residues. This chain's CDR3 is CASTRGGFNTGELFF. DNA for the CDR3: TGTGCCAGCACCAGAGGAGGGTTCAACACCGGGGAGCTGTTTTTT.

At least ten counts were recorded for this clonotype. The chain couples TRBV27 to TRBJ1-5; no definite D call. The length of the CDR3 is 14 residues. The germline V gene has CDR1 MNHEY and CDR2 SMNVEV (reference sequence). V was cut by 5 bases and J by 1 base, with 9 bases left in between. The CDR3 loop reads CASSHLWSNQPQHF. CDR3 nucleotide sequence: TGTGCCAGCAGTCACCTTTGGAGCAATCAGCCCCAGCATTTT.

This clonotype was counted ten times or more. The CDR3 sequence is CSASVAGGDQETQYF. DNA for the CDR3: TGCAGTGCTAGCGTCGCGGGGGGCGACCAAGAGACCCAGTACTTC. The chain links TRBV20-1 to TRBJ2-5; TRBD2 aligns across 8 bases. Germline V CDR1 and CDR2: DFQATT, SNEGSKA (reference sequence). There are 15 residues in the CDR3. Unmatched junction bases numbered 6, after V lost 3 bases and J lost 0 bases.